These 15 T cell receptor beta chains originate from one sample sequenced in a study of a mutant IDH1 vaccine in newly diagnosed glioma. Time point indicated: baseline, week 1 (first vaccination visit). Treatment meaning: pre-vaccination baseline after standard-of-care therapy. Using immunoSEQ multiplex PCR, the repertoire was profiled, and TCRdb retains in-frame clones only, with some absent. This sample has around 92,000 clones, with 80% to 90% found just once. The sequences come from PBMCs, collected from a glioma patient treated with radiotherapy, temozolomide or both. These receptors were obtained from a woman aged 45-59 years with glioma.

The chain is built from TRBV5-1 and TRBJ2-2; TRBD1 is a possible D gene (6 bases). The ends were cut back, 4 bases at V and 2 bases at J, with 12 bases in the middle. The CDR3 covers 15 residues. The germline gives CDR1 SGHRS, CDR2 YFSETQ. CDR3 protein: CASSPGQLNTGELFF. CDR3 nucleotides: TGCGCCAGCAGCCCGGGACAACTAAACACCGGGGAGCTGTTTTTT.

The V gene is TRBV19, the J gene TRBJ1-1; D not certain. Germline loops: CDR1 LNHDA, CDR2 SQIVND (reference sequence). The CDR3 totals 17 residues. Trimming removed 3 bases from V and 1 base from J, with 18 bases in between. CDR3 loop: CASSIGRAGRQNTEAFF. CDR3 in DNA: TGTGCCAGTAGTATCGGTCGGGCGGGCAGACAGAACACTGAAGCTTTCTTT.

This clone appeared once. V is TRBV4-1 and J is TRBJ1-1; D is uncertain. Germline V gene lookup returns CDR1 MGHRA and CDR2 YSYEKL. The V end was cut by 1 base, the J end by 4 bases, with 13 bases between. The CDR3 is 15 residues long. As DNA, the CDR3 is TGCGCCAGCAGCCAAGCCGACGGAACGTTCACTGAAGCTTTCTTT. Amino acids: CASSQADGTFTEAFF.

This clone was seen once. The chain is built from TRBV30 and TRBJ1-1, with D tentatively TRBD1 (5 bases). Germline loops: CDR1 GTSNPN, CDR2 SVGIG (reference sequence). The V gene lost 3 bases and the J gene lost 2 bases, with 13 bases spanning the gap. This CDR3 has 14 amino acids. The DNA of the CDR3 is TGTGCCTGGAGACCGGGACGCCTAAACACTGAAGCTTTCTTT. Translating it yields CAWRPGRLNTEAFF.

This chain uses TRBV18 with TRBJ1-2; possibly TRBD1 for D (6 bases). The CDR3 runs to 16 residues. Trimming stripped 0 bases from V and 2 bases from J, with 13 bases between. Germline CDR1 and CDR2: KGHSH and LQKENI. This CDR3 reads CASSPPYRQANYGYTF. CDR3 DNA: TGTGCCAGCTCACCACCGTATCGACAGGCGAACTATGGCTACACCTTC. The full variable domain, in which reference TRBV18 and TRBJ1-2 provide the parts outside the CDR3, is NAGVMQNPRHLVRRRGQEARLRCSPMKGHSHVYWYRQLPEEGLKFMVYLQKENIIDESGMPKERFSAEFPKEGPSILRIQQVVRGDSAAYFCASSPPYRQANYGYTFGSGTRLTVV.

The CDR3 spells CSASYISPLHF. As DNA, the CDR3 is TGCAGTGCTAGTTATATATCACCCCTCCACTTT. The rearrangement uses TRBV20-1 and TRBJ1-6; D is unresolved. This CDR3 has 11 amino acids. Trimming stripped 3 bases from V and 10 bases from J, with 7 bases between. The germline V gene has CDR1 DFQATT and CDR2 SNEGSKA (reference sequence).

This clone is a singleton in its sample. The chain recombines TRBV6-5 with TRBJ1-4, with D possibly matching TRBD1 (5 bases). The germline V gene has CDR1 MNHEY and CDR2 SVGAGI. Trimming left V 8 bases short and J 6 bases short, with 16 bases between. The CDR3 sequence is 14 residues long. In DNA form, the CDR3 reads TGTGCCAGCTCCTCGGGGCAGGGTTATGAAAAACTGTTTTTT. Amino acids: CASSSGQGYEKLFF.

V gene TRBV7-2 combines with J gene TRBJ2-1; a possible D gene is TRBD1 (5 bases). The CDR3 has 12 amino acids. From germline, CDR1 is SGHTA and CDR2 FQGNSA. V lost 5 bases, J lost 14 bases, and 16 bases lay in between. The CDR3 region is CASSTPLGDKFF. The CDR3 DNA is TGTGCCAGCAGCACCCCGTTAGGGGATAAGTTCTTC.

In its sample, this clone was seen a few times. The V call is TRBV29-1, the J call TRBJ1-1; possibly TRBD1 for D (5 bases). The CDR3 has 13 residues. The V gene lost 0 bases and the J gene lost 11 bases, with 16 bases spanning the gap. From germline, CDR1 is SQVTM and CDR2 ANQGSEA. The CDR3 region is CSVEDGVAEGAFF. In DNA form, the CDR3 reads TGCAGCGTTGAAGACGGAGTCGCCGAGGGGGCTTTCTTT. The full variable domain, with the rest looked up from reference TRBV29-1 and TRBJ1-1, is SAVISQKPSRDICQRGTSLTIQCQVDSQVTMMFWYRQQPGQSLTLIATANQGSEATYESGFVIDKFPISRPNLTFSTLTVSNMSPEDSSIYLCSVEDGVAEGAFFGQGTRLTVV.

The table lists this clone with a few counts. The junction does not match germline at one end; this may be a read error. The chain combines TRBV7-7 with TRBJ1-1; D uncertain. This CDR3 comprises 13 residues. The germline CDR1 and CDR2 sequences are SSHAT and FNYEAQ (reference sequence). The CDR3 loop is CASSRDLNTEAFF. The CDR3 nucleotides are TGTGCTAGCAGCCGGGATTTAAACACTGAAGCTTTCTTT. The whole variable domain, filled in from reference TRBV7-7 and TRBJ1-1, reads GAGVSQSPRYKVTKRGQDVTLRCDPISSHATLYWYQQALGQGPEFLTYFNYEAQPDKSGLPSDRFSAERPEGSISTLTIQRTEQRDSAMYRCASSRDLNTEAFFGQGTRLTVV.

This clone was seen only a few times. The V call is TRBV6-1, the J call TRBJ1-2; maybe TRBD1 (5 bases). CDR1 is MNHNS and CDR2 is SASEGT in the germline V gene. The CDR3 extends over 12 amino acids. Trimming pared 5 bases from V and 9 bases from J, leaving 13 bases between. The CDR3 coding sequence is TGTGCCAGCAGTCGAGGGGATAGAAGCTACACCTTC. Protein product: CASSRGDRSYTF.

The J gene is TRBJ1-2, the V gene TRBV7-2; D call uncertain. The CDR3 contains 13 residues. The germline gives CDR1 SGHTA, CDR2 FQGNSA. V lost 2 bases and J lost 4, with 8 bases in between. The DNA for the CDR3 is TGTGCCAGCAGCTTATCTCGGTTCTATGGCTACACCTTC. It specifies CASSLSRFYGYTF.

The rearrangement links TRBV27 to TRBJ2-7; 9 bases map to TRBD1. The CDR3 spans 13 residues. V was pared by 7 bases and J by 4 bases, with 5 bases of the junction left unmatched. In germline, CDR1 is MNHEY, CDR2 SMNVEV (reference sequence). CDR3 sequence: CASKGQGQYEQYF. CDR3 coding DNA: TGTGCCAGCAAGGGACAGGGACAATACGAGCAGTACTTC.

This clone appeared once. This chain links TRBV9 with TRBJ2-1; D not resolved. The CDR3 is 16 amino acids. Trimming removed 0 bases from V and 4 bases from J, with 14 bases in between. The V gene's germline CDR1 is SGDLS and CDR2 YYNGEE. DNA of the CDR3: TGTGCCAGCAGCGTAGCCCCAGTTGTTTCGTACAATGAGCAGTTCTTC. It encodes CASSVAPVVSYNEQFF.

CDR3: CASSVGSGKTGELFF. CDR3 in DNA: TGTGCCAGCAGCGTAGGTTCGGGGAAGACCGGGGAGCTGTTTTTT. The rearrangement uses TRBV9 and TRBJ2-2; possible D gene TRBD2, 5 bases. Germline loops: CDR1 SGDLS, CDR2 YYNGEE. Trimming took 0 bases from V and 5 from J, leaving 11 bases between them. CDR3 length equals 15 residues.